Below, one T cell receptor (beta chain) is given with its context. Its target is not known. These data belong to a study of post-analysis software for immune sequencing data. On the study more broadly: Patients with relapsing-remitting, secondary progressive and progressive-relapsing multiple sclerosis courses were all represented. Study-level results: Patients showed TRBV5-6, TRBV5-1 and TRBV20-1 among five TRBV segments more frequent than in controls. Samples made in the same batch grouped tightly together by F measure. In multiple sclerosis, normalized Chao1 diversity was significantly below that of controls.

V trimming: 0 bases; J trimming: 8 bases; junction bases outside the gene matches: 10. Germline V gene data show CDR1 as LGHNA and CDR2 as YSLEER. The CDR3 totals 16 residues. The library was made from cDNA and included unique molecular identifiers. Input of about 0.95 to 11 million T cells yielded a few hundred thousand cDNA molecules. TCRdb re-called the PCR reads through MiXCR, storing one row per CDR3 protein. The sample lists about 770,000 distinct CDR3 sequences; roughly 46% were seen once. The sequencing input was blood. The origin of this receptor is a girl aged 10 to 17 with multiple sclerosis. The gene calls are TRBV4-3 and TRBJ2-1; 7 bases line up with TRBD2. In nucleotides, the CDR3 is TGCGCCAGCAGCCAAGAGGTAGCGGGCGCCGGGGATGAGCAGTTCTTC. As protein: CASSQEVAGAGDEQFF.